These 22 T cell receptor beta chains came from one sample sequenced in a study of brain T cells in children with intractable seizures. Produced via immunoSEQ multiplex PCR; TCRdb's table is partial and in-frame only. The sample includes about 350,000 clones, 93% of them seen just once. Time point specified: blood from clinic visit 5 months post-surgery; TSC patient then seizure free. The source material was peripheral blood, sampled about 5 months after surgery. These receptors were taken from a boy under three years old with tuberous sclerosis and intractable seizures.

The J gene is TRBJ2-5, the V gene TRBV2, with TRBD2 matching 8 bases. This CDR3 region has 14 residues. V was pared by 8 bases and J by 5 bases, with 10 bases of the junction left unmatched. Germline V CDR1 and CDR2: SNHLY, FYNNEI. Written as DNA, the CDR3 is TGTGCCAGCGGCTTTCGACTAGCGCGGGAGACCCAGTACTTC. Its translation: CASGFRLARETQYF.

The chain has TRBV7-8 and TRBJ1-4; D perhaps matches TRBD1 (5 bases). V lost 3 bases and J lost 0, with 14 bases in between. The CDR3 runs to 17 residues. Per germline, CDR1 SGHVS and CDR2 FQNEAQ. The CDR3 reads CASSFSGRVATNEKLFF. The CDR3 bases are TGTGCCAGCAGCTTTAGCGGCAGGGTGGCAACTAATGAAAAACTGTTTTTT.

This chain joins TRBV19 and TRBJ2-1, with D possibly TRBD2 on 6 matching bases. The CDR3 is made up of 16 amino acids. Trimming pared 4 bases from V and 10 bases from J, leaving 23 bases between. Germline V CDR1 and CDR2: LNHDA, SQIVND (reference sequence). This CDR3 reads CASSTIIAASGEEQFF. In DNA, the CDR3 is TGTGCCAGTAGTACCATCATAGCGGCCTCGGGGGAAGAGCAGTTCTTC.

The chain links TRBV20-1 to TRBJ1-5; D gene unclear. The CDR3 runs 13 residues. V gave up 3 bases and J gave up 1 base, with 7 bases separating them. CDR1 and CDR2 (germline): DFQATT, SNEGSKA (reference sequence). The CDR3 sequence is CSASSRSNQPQHF. The CDR3 nucleotides read TGCAGTGCTAGTAGCAGGAGCAATCAGCCCCAGCATTTT.

The chain recombines TRBV7-3 with TRBJ2-1; no reliable D call. The CDR3 is 16 amino acids. Germline V gene lookup returns CDR1 SGHTA and CDR2 FQGTGA. The V end lost 1 base, the J end lost 0 bases, and 10 bases lay between the germline ends. The CDR3 spells CASSLNHEPSYNEQFF. CDR3 nucleotides: TGTGCCAGCAGCTTAAATCACGAGCCCTCCTACAATGAGCAGTTCTTC.

The chain recombines TRBV2 with TRBJ2-7; the D gene is possibly TRBD1 (5 bases). There are 13 residues in the CDR3. Looked up from germline, CDR1 is SNHLY and CDR2 is FYNNEI. The V gene lost 5 bases and the J gene lost 2 bases, with 10 bases spanning the gap. For the CDR3, the DNA is TGTGCCAGCAGTTCTGACAGTACCTACGAGCAGTACTTC. Translating gives CASSSDSTYEQYF.

This chain connects TRBV5-6 to TRBJ2-1, with D uncertain. The CDR3 loop spans 14 amino acids. Trimming took 2 bases from V and 9 from J, leaving 15 bases between them. Looked up from germline, CDR1 is SGHDT and CDR2 is YYEEEE. CDR3 DNA: TGTGCCAGCAGCTTTAACAGCTTTTCGGGTGAGCAGTTCTTC. It encodes CASSFNSFSGEQFF.

This clone occurred once. This chain connects TRBV2 to TRBJ1-6; D is ambiguous. Between the trimmed V and J ends, which lost 2 bases and 10 bases, there was a span of 9 bases. This CDR3 spans 13 amino acids. In germline, CDR1 is SNHLY, CDR2 FYNNEI. The CDR3 region has the DNA TGTGCCAGCAGTGAAACAGTACGGTCACCCCTCCACTTT. Translated, it gives CASSETVRSPLHF.

The V call is TRBV11-1, the J call TRBJ1-2, with D possibly being TRBD1 (6 bases). The CDR3 is 16 amino acids. Germline V gene data show CDR1 as SGHAT and CDR2 as FQDESV (reference sequence). Trimming removed 1 base at V and 0 bases at J, with 12 bases between. CDR3 amino acids: CASSLGPGTTNYGYTF. Written as DNA, the CDR3 is TGTGCCAGCAGCTTAGGTCCCGGGACAACTAACTATGGCTACACCTTC.

The chain uses TRBV5-6 and TRBJ2-7; maybe TRBD1 (6 bases). The V end lost 3 bases, the J end lost 6 bases, and 19 bases lay between the germline ends. There are 15 residues in the CDR3. Germline values: CDR1 SGHDT, CDR2 YYEEEE. CDR3 in amino acids: CASSSLTGTSTEQYF. The CDR3 DNA is TGTGCCAGCAGCTCCCTCACCGGGACATCTACCGAGCAGTACTTC. Filled out from reference TRBV5-6 and TRBJ2-7, the complete variable domain reads DAGVTQSPTHLIKTRGQQVTLRCSPKSGHDTVSWYQQALGQGPQFIFQYYEEEERQRGNFPDRFSGHQFPNYSSELNVNALLLGDSALYLCASSSLTGTSTEQYFGPGTRLTVT.

For this clone: This same CDR3 is encoded by further DNA sequences in the sample. This chain links TRBV24-1 with TRBJ1-1; no clear D gene. CDR3 size: 12 residues. Germline values: CDR1 KGHDR, CDR2 SFDVKD. Trimming removed 5 bases from V and 2 bases from J, with 5 bases in between. The DNA of the CDR3 is TGTGCCACCAGTGCGGGTAACACTGAAGCTTTCTTT. Its translation: CATSAGNTEAFF.

J is TRBJ1-4 and V is TRBV6-4, with 9 bases lining up with TRBD1. Germline CDR1 and CDR2: MRHNA and SNTAGT. This CDR3 has 16 amino acids. The J segment lost 8 bases and the V segment lost 3 bases, leaving 10 bases of the junction unmatched. The chain's CDR3 is CASSELEDRGWEKLFF. The CDR3 DNA follows: TGTGCCAGCAGTGAATTAGAAGACAGGGGGTGGGAAAAACTGTTTTTT.

This chain links TRBV14 with TRBJ2-5; D remains unclear. Germline V gives CDR1 SGHDN, CDR2 FVKESK. V was trimmed by 8 bases and J by 4 bases, leaving 8 bases between them. The length of the CDR3 is 11 residues. CDR3 protein: CASLKSETQYF. As DNA, the CDR3 is TGTGCCAGCTTAAAATCAGAGACCCAGTACTTC.

The V gene is TRBV30, the J gene TRBJ1-2, with 7 bases lining up with TRBD1. The CDR3 runs to 13 residues. The J segment lost 3 bases and the V segment lost 5 bases, leaving 6 bases of the junction unmatched. The germline gives CDR1 GTSNPN, CDR2 SVGIG (reference sequence). CDR3 protein: CAWGGQTYYGYTF. The CDR3, as DNA: TGTGCCTGGGGGGGACAGACCTACTATGGCTACACCTTC.

The genes are TRBV3-1 (or the pseudogene TRBV3-2) and TRBJ2-1; TRBD1 matches 10 bases. After removal of 4 bases from V and 0 bases from J, the junction contained 12 bases not matched to a gene. This CDR3 is 19 amino acids long. The germline CDR1 and CDR2 sequences are LGHDT and YNNKEL (reference sequence). The CDR3 bases are TGTGCCAGCAGCCCGGGACAGGGGTTGTCGTGGGCCTCCTACAATGAGCAGTTCTTC. The encoded protein is CASSPGQGLSWASYNEQFF.

The chain couples TRBV3-1 (or the pseudogene TRBV3-2) to TRBJ1-2; unclear D gene. Between the trimmed V and J ends, which lost 0 bases and 6 bases, there was a span of 11 bases. This CDR3 comprises 14 residues. The germline CDR1 and CDR2 sequences are LGHDT and YNNKEL (reference sequence). CDR3 sequence (DNA): TGTGCCAGCAGCCAAGATTTGGTAGTCGATGGCTACACCTTC. This encodes CASSQDLVVDGYTF.

The chain carries TRBV7-8 and TRBJ1-5; D not resolved. The V gene's germline CDR1 is SGHVS and CDR2 FQNEAQ. V lost 2 bases, J lost 5 bases, and 7 bases lay in between. The CDR3 runs to 13 residues. CDR3 bases: TGTGCCAGCAGCTTAAGATACGATCAGCCCCAGCATTTT. Translation gives CASSLRYDQPQHF.

The rearrangement links TRBV7-8 to TRBJ1-4; D uncertain. Per germline, CDR1 SGHVS and CDR2 FQNEAQ. The CDR3 is 16 amino acids. Trimming cost V 2 bases and J 0 bases, with 10 bases left between them. CDR3 bases: TGTGCCAGCAGCTTACTAGAACACCCAACTAATGAAAAACTGTTTTTT. Translating gives CASSLLEHPTNEKLFF.

On this clone itself: The sample has other DNA sequences that encode this CDR3 too. The rearrangement uses TRBV7-9 and TRBJ2-7; D not certain. Per germline, CDR1 SEHNR and CDR2 FQNEAQ (reference sequence). V lost 2 bases and J lost 4, with 6 bases in between. This CDR3 region has 12 residues. The CDR3 here is CASSLRDYEQYF. CDR3 DNA sequence: TGTGCCAGCAGCTTAAGGGATTACGAGCAGTACTTC.

The J gene is TRBJ1-4, the V gene TRBV6-1; possible D gene TRBD1, 6 bases. V lost 3 bases and J lost 8, with 19 bases in between. The CDR3 runs to 16 residues. Germline loops: CDR1 MNHNS, CDR2 SASEGT. CDR3 sequence reads: CASSEGLTGVREKLFF. DNA of the CDR3: TGTGCCAGCAGTGAGGGCCTGACAGGCGTTCGGGAAAAACTGTTTTTT.

This clone turned up a few times. This chain uses TRBV5-4 with TRBJ1-1, with D possibly being TRBD1 (5 bases). The CDR3 extends over 15 amino acids. V was pared by 2 bases and J by 4 bases, with 15 bases between. CDR1 and CDR2 from the germline V gene are SGHNT and YYREEE (reference sequence). CDR3 nucleotide sequence: TGTGCCAGCAGCTTAGACGGTAGGCAGGGCACTGAAGCTTTCTTT. Protein: CASSLDGRQGTEAFF.

This rearrangement joins TRBV18 to TRBJ1-5, with 8 bases identical to TRBD1. This CDR3 has 18 residues. Germline V gene data show CDR1 as KGHSH and CDR2 as LQKENI. Losses at the gene ends were 4 bases for V and 5 bases for J; bases not matched to a gene: 16. As DNA, the CDR3 is TGTGCCAGCTCACAACTTTCCTTGGGGACAGGTAATTATCAGCCCCAGCATTTT. Amino acid sequence: CASSQLSLGTGNYQPQHF.